The TCR beta chain under discussion was sequenced for a study of cytomegalovirus exposure and HLA in healthy donors. At the level of the study: Most genotyped donors, approximately 81% of roughly 400, had Caucasian-associated genetic ancestry.

Study conclusions and caveats: In terms of immune exposure information, only CMV serostatus was available. Versus the 666-donor mean, an Asian-associated ancestry cluster reportedly showed fewer N-insertions in a later analysis.

The length of the CDR3 is 13 residues. With V trimmed by 6 bases and J by 4 bases, 5 bases remained unmatched. Germline V gives CDR1 MNHEY, CDR2 SVGAGI. As regards this clone: Its antigen is as yet unknown.

60 Vbeta and 13 Jbeta primers were used in PCR. In the authors' workflow: A later analysis tallied about 80 million unique TCR beta chains, around 11 million of them shared. Sequencing was performed with immunoSEQ multiplex PCR; in TCRdb, only in-frame clones are kept and a portion is missing. V and J calls and clone size are those listed in that table; D and trimming were worked out from the DNA. Of roughly 150,000 clones listed, 70% are singletons. The chain couples TRBV6-5 to TRBJ2-5; TRBD2 matches at 7 bases. Source material: PBMCs. This clonotype originated in an older woman in good health and CMV-seropositive. The CDR3 DNA reads as TGTGCCAGCAGCGATGGACTAGGAGAGACCCAGTACTTC. It specifies CASSDGLGETQYF.